This TCR beta chain was obtained from a study of CD8+CD57+ T cells in acquired aplastic anemia. Study at large: On average, sorted CD4+ and CD8+ cells gave around 3.3 ug of DNA.

With regard to this clonotype: Its antigen is undetermined. A junction end diverges from the germline sequence, so it may reflect a read error.

The CDR3 contains 14 residues. In germline, CDR1 is MNHEY, CDR2 SMNVEV (reference sequence). TCR beta VDJ and CDR3 were profiled, and genomic DNA was the template. MiXCR, run by TCRdb on the reads, gives a single entry per CDR3 protein. The data show 220,000 or so distinct CDR3 sequences, over 55% seen once. The study's findings and limits: Between patients and controls, CD8+ Simpson's diversity did not vary significantly. There were 25 to 35 CD8+ CDR3 sequences that occurred in both patients and controls.

Patients who underwent sequencing had shown CD8+CD57+ cell expansion by flow cytometry. Patients were therapy-naive when their blood was sampled. Specimen: sorted CD4+, CD8+, or CD8+CD57+ T cells (not recorded which) from PBMCs. This chain uses TRBV27 with TRBJ1-1; possible D gene TRBD1, 6 bases. The receptor was derived from a human donor with aplastic anemia. The CDR3, as DNA: TGTGCCTGCAGTTCTGAAGGGGGGGACACTGAAGCTTTCTTT. Translated: CACSSEGGDTEAFF.